Listed below are T cell receptor beta chains from one sample, sequenced in a study of control samples from healthy donors and cancer patients. Using immunoSEQ multiplex PCR, the repertoire was profiled, and TCRdb retains in-frame clones only, with some absent. The data show 150,000 to 200,000 clones, with around 95% seen just once and approximately 4% held by the top ten. Material for sequencing was blood. These receptors came from a woman aged 55-69 years in good health. Both conserved end residues are part of each CDR3. The order of the fields is V gene, clone size, J gene, CDR3 protein. Rows may omit the clone size; those that give it use once, few, many or a size class.

V: TRBV5-6; size: NA; J: TRBJ2-2; CDR3: CASSLTRMNTGELFF
V: TRBV18; size: NA; J: TRBJ1-1; CDR3: CASSPRSPMNTEAFF
V: TRBV18; size: NA; J: TRBJ1-1; CDR3: CASSPVIGEAFF
V: TRBV2; size: NA; J: TRBJ1-5; CDR3: CASSDWSSNQPQHF
V: TRBV18; size: NA; J: TRBJ2-7; CDR3: CASSPVPEGGEQYF
V: TRBV27; size: NA; J: TRBJ1-2; CDR3: CASSLTGGVRDYGYTF
V: TRBV7-2; size: NA; J: TRBJ2-7; CDR3: CASSRDISGYEQYF
V: TRBV2; size: NA; J: TRBJ1-1; CDR3: CASRVLGQLNTEAFF
V: TRBV7-6; size: NA; J: TRBJ2-3; CDR3: CASSLDRGNTDTQYF
V: TRBV7-9; size: NA; J: TRBJ2-2; CDR3: CASTKTGTGHTGELFF
V: TRBV5-6; size: NA; J: TRBJ2-3; CDR3: CASSLKLSVGDTQYF
V: TRBV29-1; size: once; J: TRBJ2-1; CDR3: CSVRHNEQFF
V: TRBV12-3/TRBV12-4; size: NA; J: TRBJ2-7; CDR3: CASSLQGSYEQYF
V: TRBV25-1; size: NA; J: TRBJ2-7; CDR3: CASQGYHEHSYEQYF
V: TRBV10-1; size: NA; J: TRBJ2-7; CDR3: CASSEGGPHQYEQYF
V: TRBV6-5; size: NA; J: TRBJ2-1; CDR3: CASSPRGEQFF
V: TRBV27; size: once; J: TRBJ2-2; CDR3: CASSPRPGGVSAGELFF
V: TRBV4-1; size: NA; J: TRBJ2-7; CDR3: CASSQDPDGAYEQYF
V: TRBV2; size: NA; J: TRBJ2-7; CDR3: CASHGTGVYEQYF
V: TRBV19; size: NA; J: TRBJ2-7; CDR3: CASRRTSGAYEQYF
V: TRBV5-8; size: once; J: TRBJ1-1; CDR3: CASSLIPGTEAFF
V: TRBV6-5; size: NA; J: TRBJ1-4; CDR3: CASSSWTGVNERLFF
V: TRBV19; size: NA; J: TRBJ1-5; CDR3: CATKGDRGRTGNQPQHF
V: TRBV7-2; size: NA; J: TRBJ1-1; CDR3: CASSSGQVSTEAFF
V: TRBV7-9; size: NA; J: TRBJ1-1; CDR3: CASSFSENTEAFF
V: TRBV6-2/TRBV6-3; size: NA; J: TRBJ1-6; CDR3: CASGYGRERNSPLHF
V: TRBV7-2; size: NA; J: TRBJ1-5; CDR3: CASSLFGDFSNQPQHF
V: TRBV6-5; size: NA; J: TRBJ2-3; CDR3: CASEERSITDTQYF
V: TRBV3-1/TRBV3-2; size: NA; J: TRBJ1-1; CDR3: CASSQAGHTEAFF
V: TRBV6-4; size: NA; J: TRBJ1-2; CDR3: CANPRLTGTGQDGYTF
V: TRBV6-2/TRBV6-3; size: NA; J: TRBJ1-5; CDR3: CASSALNQPQHF
V: TRBV2; size: NA; J: TRBJ1-2; CDR3: CASGGNYGYTF
V: TRBV3-1/TRBV3-2; size: NA; J: TRBJ1-1; CDR3: CASSHGRNTEAFF
V: TRBV14; size: NA; J: TRBJ2-5; CDR3: CASNTGQGGYGETQYF
V: TRBV2; size: NA; J: TRBJ2-2; CDR3: CASSEAPVNTGELFF
V: TRBV5-1; size: NA; J: TRBJ2-3; CDR3: CASSDRQAIDTQYF
V: TRBV18; size: NA; J: TRBJ2-5; CDR3: CASSPGVGLTQETQYF
V: TRBV27; size: NA; J: TRBJ2-7; CDR3: CASSLRGREYEQYF
V: TRBV5-6; size: NA; J: TRBJ1-5; CDR3: CASSLSGQTRYQPQHF
V: TRBV12-3/TRBV12-4; size: NA; J: TRBJ1-4; CDR3: CASMVATNEKLFF
V: TRBV7-2; size: once; J: TRBJ1-1; CDR3: CASSLLEATEAFF
V: TRBV7-2; size: NA; J: TRBJ1-1; CDR3: CASSLRLNTEAFF
V: TRBV2; size: NA; J: TRBJ2-3; CDR3: CASRLGGTSTDTQYF
V: TRBV5-1; size: NA; J: TRBJ2-3; CDR3: CASSLVMVWGRTDTQYF
V: TRBV11-2; size: NA; J: TRBJ1-3; CDR3: CASSLGPGATGNTIYF
V: TRBV20-1; size: NA; J: TRBJ1-5; CDR3: CSASLSGPPQHF
V: TRBV5-5; size: NA; J: TRBJ2-2; CDR3: CASTNGTGGTGELFF
V: TRBV19; size: NA; J: TRBJ1-1; CDR3: CASSIEGTGRDTEAFF
V: TRBV10-2; size: NA; J: TRBJ1-2; CDR3: CASSEWGETVYGYTF
V: TRBV30; size: NA; J: TRBJ1-2; CDR3: CAWSIGGGYTF
V: TRBV4-2; size: NA; J: TRBJ1-2; CDR3: CASSQDRAGAWDYGYTF
V: TRBV18; size: NA; J: TRBJ2-3; CDR3: CASSAKGDTQYF
V: TRBV5-5; size: NA; J: TRBJ1-6; CDR3: CASSFTESRNSPLHF
V: TRBV5-1; size: NA; J: TRBJ2-2; CDR3: CASSLLLQGPTGELFF
V: TRBV6-1; size: NA; J: TRBJ1-5; CDR3: CASSERYGGSGATQHF